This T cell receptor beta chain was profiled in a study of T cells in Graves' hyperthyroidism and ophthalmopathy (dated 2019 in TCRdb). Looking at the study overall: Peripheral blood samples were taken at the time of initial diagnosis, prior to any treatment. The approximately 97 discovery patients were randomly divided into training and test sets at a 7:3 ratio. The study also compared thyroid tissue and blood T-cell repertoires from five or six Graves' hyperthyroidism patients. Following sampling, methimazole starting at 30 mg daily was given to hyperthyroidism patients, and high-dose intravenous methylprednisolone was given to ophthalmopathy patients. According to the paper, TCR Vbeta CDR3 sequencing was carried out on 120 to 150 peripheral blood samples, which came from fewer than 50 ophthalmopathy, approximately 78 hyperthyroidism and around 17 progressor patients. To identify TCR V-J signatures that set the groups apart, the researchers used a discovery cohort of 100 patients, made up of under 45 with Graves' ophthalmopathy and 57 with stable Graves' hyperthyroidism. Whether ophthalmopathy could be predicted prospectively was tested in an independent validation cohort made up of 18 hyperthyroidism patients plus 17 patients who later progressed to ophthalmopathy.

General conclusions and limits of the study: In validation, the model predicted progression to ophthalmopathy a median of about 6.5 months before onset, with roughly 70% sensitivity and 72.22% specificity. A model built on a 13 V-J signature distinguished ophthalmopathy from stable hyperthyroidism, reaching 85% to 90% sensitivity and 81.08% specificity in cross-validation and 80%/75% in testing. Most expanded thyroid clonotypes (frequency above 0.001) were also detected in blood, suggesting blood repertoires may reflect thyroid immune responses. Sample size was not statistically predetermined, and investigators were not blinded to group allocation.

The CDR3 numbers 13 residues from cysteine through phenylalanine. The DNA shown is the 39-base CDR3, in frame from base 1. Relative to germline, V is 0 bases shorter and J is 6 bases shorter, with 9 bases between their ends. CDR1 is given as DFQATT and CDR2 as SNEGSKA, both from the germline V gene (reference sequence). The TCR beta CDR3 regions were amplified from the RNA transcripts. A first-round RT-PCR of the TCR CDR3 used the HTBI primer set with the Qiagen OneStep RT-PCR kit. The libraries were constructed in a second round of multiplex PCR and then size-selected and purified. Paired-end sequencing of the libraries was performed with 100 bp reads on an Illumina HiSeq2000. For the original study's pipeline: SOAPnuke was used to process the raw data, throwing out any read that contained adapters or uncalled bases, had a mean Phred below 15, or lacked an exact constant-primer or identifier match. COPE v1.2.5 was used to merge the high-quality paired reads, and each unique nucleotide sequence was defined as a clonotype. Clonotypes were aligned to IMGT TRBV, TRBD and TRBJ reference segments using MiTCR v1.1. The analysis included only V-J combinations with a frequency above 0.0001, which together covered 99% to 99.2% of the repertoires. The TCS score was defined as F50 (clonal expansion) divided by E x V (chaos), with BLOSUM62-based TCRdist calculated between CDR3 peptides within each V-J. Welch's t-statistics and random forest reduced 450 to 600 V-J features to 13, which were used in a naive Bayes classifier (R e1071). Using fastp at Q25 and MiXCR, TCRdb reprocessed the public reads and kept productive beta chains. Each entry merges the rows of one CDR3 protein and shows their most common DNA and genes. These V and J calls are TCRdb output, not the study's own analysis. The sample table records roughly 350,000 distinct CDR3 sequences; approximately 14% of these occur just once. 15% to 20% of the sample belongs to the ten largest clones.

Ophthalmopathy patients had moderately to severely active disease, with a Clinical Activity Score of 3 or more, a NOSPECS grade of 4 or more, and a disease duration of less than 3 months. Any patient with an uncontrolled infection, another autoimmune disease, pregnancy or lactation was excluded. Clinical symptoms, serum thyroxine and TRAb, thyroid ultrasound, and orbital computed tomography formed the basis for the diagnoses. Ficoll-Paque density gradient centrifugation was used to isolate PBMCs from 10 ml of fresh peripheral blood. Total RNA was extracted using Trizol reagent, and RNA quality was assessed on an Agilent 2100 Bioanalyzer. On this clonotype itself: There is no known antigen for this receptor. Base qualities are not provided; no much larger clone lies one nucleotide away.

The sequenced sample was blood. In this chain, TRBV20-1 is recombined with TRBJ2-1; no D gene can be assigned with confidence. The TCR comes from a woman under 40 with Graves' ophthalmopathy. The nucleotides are TGCAGTGCTAGAGAGTTTAGTGGCAATGAGCAGTTCTTC. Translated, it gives CSAREFSGNEQFF.